The rows below give T cell receptor beta chains drawn from one sample of a study of cytomegalovirus exposure and HLA in healthy donors. The protocol was immunoSEQ multiplex PCR, while the TCRdb copy is restricted to in-frame clones and leaves out a portion. The data show fewer than 110,000 clones, around three quarters seen once. Material: PBMCs. The receptors come from a man in his forties in good health and CMV-seronegative. Both conserved end residues are part of each CDR3. D genes are given only for firm matches. Only part of the rows carry a size: once, few, many, or a class if the clone is expanded.

v_call,j_call,clone_size,d_call,cdr3_aa,cdr3_nt
TRBV6-5,TRBJ2-3,.,.,CASWRTSTDTQYF,TGTGCCAGCTGGAGGACTAGCACAGATACGCAGTATTTT
TRBV5-4,TRBJ1-2,.,TRBD1,CASSAIGQGFYGYTF,TGTGCCAGCAGCGCGATAGGACAGGGGTTTTATGGCTACACCTTC
TRBV7-8,TRBJ1-5,.,.,CASSMQGLSVNQPQHF,TGTGCCAGCAGCATGCAGGGTCTCAGCGTCAATCAGCCCCAGCATTTT
TRBV2,TRBJ2-2,.,.,CASTLSRNTGELFF,TGTGCCAGCACCCTATCGCGGAACACCGGGGAGCTGTTTTTT
TRBV7-3,TRBJ2-5,once,.,CASSLGRGGGQETQYF,TGTGCCAGCAGCTTAGGCAGGGGAGGGGGCCAAGAGACCCAGTACTTC
TRBV7-9,TRBJ1-2,.,TRBD1,CASSPSGGGLVYGYTF,TGTGCCAGCAGCCCAAGCGGAGGGGGCCTCGTCTATGGCTACACCTTC
TRBV4-2,TRBJ1-6,once,.,CASSQDLEGSYNSPLHF,TGTGCCAGCAGCCAAGATTTGGAGGGTTCCTATAATTCACCCCTCCACTTT
TRBV6-5,TRBJ1-3,few,.,CASSRDTRNTIYF,TGTGCCAGCAGCCGGGACACTCGAAACACCATATATTTT
TRBV30,TRBJ2-2,.,.,CAWSVHGRVYTGELFF,TGTGCCTGGAGTGTACACGGCAGGGTATACACCGGGGAGCTGTTTTTT
TRBV5-1,TRBJ2-3,few,TRBD2,CASSSTTSGRLTDTQYF,TGCGCCAGCAGCTCGACGACTAGCGGGCGCCTCACGGATACGCAGTATTTT
TRBV6-1,TRBJ2-4,few,.,CASSESSRAKNIQYF,TGTGCCAGCAGTGAATCGTCCAGGGCTAAAAACATTCAGTACTTC
TRBV6-1,TRBJ2-7,once,.,CASSEGGSPAYEQYF,TGTGCCAGCAGTGAAGGAGGGAGTCCAGCCTACGAGCAGTACTTC
TRBV25-1,TRBJ1-1,.,.,CASTLDLNTEAFF,TGTGCCAGCACCCTAGACTTGAACACTGAAGCTTTCTTT
TRBV5-1,TRBJ1-5,few,.,CASRQDGGQPQHF,TGCGCCAGCAGACAGGACGGTGGGCAGCCCCAGCATTTT
TRBV4-1,TRBJ1-2,.,TRBD1,CASSQRDREVGGYTF,TGCGCCAGCAGCCAAAGGGACAGGGAAGTCGGAGGCTACACCTTC
TRBV28,TRBJ1-3,once,TRBD1,CASSSRQGAYGNTIYF,TGTGCCAGCAGTTCCCGACAGGGGGCGTATGGAAACACCATATATTTT
TRBV6-1,TRBJ1-2,.,.,CASSERGLVPLIVGYTF,TGTGCCAGCAGTGAAAGGGGTTTGGTCCCCCTTATCGTAGGCTACACCTTC
TRBV18,TRBJ1-2,.,TRBD1,CASSPGTGGNGYTF,TGTGCCAGCTCACCGGGGACAGGGGGCAATGGCTACACCTTC
TRBV5-4,TRBJ2-3,.,.,CASSRMGATDTQYF,TGTGCCAGCAGCCGGATGGGAGCGACAGATACGCAGTATTTT
TRBV7-3,TRBJ2-2,.,TRBD1,CASSNSRQGSGGELFF,TGTGCCAGCAGCAATAGCCGACAGGGCTCGGGCGGGGAGCTGTTTTTT
TRBV7-6,TRBJ2-7,.,.,CASSSGQTSYEQYF,TGTGCCAGCAGCTCCGGACAGACCTCCTACGAGCAGTACTTC
TRBV14,TRBJ1-1,.,.,CASSHRDIAFF,TGTGCCAGCAGCCACCGGGACATTGCTTTCTTT
TRBV5-8,TRBJ2-2,.,TRBD1,CASSLGTGKNTGELFF,TGTGCCAGCAGCTTAGGGACAGGCAAGAACACCGGGGAGCTGTTTTTT
TRBV25-1,TRBJ1-3,.,.,CASSLGGNAIYF,TGTGCCAGCAGCTTAGGGGGAAACGCCATATATTTT
TRBV5-1,TRBJ2-6,.,.,CASSDESSGANVLTF,TGCGCCAGCAGCGATGAGTCCTCTGGGGCCAACGTCCTGACTTTC
TRBV29-1,TRBJ2-2,.,.,CSVERAGPGELFF,TGCAGCGTTGAACGGGCGGGTCCCGGGGAGCTGTTTTTT
TRBV4-2,TRBJ1-1,.,TRBD1,CASSPLGTDREAFF,TGTGCCAGCAGCCCCCTGGGGACAGACCGTGAAGCTTTCTTT
TRBV30,TRBJ1-3,.,.,CAWSPNRPGNTIYF,TGTGCCTGGAGTCCGAACAGGCCGGGAAACACCATATATTTT
TRBV9,TRBJ2-7,.,TRBD2,CASSLGGAGSTYEQYF,TGTGCCAGCAGCCTTGGGGGAGCGGGGTCAACCTACGAGCAGTACTTC